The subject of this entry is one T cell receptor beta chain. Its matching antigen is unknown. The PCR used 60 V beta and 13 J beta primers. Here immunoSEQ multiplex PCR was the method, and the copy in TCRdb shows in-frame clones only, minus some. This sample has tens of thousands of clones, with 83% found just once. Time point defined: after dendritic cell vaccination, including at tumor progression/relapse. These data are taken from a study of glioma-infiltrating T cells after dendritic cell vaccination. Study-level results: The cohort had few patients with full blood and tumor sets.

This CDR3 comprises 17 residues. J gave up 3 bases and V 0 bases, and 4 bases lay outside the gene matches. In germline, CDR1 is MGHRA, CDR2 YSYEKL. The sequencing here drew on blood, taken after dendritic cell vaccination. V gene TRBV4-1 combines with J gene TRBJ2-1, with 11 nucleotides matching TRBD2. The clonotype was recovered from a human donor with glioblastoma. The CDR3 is CASSQEPSGGYYNEQFF. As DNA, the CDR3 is TGCGCCAGCAGCCAAGAACCTAGCGGGGGGTACTACAATGAGCAGTTCTTC.